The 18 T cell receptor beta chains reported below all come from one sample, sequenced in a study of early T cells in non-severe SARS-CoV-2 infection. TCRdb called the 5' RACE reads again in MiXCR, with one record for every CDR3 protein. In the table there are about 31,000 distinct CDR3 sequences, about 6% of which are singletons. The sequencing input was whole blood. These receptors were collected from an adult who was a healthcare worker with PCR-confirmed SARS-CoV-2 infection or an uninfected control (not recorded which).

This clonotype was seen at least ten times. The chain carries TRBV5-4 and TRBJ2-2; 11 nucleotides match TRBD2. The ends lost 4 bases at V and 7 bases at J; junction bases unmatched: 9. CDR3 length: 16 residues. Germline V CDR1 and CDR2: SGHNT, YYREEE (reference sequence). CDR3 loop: CASSPGLAAPYGELFF. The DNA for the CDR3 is TGTGCCAGCAGCCCGGGACTAGCGGCCCCCTACGGGGAGCTGTTTTTT.

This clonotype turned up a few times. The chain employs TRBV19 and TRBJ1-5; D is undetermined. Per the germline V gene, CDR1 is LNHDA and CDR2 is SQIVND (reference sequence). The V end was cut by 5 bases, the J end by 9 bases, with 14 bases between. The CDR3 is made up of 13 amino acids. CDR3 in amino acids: CASSWDMDWPQHF. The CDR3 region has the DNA TGTGCCAGTAGTTGGGATATGGACTGGCCCCAGCATTTT.

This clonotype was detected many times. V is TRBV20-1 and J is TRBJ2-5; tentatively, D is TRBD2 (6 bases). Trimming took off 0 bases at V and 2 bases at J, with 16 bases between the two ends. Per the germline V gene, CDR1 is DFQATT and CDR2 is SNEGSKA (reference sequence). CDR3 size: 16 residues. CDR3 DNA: TGCAGTGCTAGAGAAGTATGGAGGGTGTCGCAAGAGACCCAGTACTTC. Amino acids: CSAREVWRVSQETQYF.

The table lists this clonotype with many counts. The CDR3 region is CASREGTREQYF. The CDR3 nucleotides read TGTGCCAGCAGAGAGGGAACGAGGGAGCAGTACTTC. The rearrangement links TRBV28 to TRBJ2-7, with a tentative D call TRBD2 (5 bases). The CDR3 contains 12 residues. In germline, CDR1 is MDHEN, CDR2 SYDVKM. Trimming took 6 bases from V and 7 from J, leaving 13 bases between them. The whole variable domain, filled in from reference TRBV28 and TRBJ2-7, reads DVKVTQSSRYLVKRTGEKVFLECVQDMDHENMFWYRQDPGLGLRLIYFSYDVKMKEKGDIPEGYSVSREKKERFSLILESASTNQTSMYLCASREGTREQYFGPGTRLTVT.

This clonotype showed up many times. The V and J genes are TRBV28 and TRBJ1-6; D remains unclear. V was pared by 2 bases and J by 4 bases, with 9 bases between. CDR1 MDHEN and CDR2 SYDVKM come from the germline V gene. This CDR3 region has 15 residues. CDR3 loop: CASSLQSGYNSPLHF. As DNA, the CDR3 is TGTGCCAGCAGTTTACAGTCAGGATATAATTCACCCCTCCACTTT. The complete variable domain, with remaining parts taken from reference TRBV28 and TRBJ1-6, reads DVKVTQSSRYLVKRTGEKVFLECVQDMDHENMFWYRQDPGLGLRLIYFSYDVKMKEKGDIPEGYSVSREKKERFSLILESASTNQTSMYLCASSLQSGYNSPLHFGNGTRLTVT.

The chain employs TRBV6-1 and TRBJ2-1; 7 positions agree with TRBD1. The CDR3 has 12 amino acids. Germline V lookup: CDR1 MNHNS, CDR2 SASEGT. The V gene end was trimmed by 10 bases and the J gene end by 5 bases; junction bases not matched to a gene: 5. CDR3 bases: TGTGCCATTGGGACAGTAGACAATGAGCAGTTCTTC. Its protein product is CAIGTVDNEQFF.

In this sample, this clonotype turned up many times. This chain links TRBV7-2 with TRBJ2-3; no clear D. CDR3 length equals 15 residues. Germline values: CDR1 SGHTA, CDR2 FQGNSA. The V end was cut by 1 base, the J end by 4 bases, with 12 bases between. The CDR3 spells CASSLDSYRSDTQYF. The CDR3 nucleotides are TGTGCCAGCAGCTTAGATTCCTACCGGTCAGATACGCAGTATTTT.

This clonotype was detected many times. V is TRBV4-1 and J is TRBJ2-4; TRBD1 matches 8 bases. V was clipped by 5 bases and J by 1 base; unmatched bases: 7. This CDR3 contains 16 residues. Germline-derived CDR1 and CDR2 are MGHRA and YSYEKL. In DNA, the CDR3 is TGCGCCAGCAGCACCAATCAGGGGGCGGCCAAAAACATTCAGTACTTC. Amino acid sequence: CASSTNQGAAKNIQYF.

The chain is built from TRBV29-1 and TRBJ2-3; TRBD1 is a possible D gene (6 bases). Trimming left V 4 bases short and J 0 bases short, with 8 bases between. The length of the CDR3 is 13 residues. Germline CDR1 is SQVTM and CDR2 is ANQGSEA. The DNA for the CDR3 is TGCAGCGTTGGAGGGGGAAGCACAGATACGCAGTATTTT. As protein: CSVGGGSTDTQYF.

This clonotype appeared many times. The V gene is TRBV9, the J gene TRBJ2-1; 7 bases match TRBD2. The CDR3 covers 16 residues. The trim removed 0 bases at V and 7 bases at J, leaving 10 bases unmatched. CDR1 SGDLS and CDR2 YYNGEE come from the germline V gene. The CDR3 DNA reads TGTGCCAGCAGCGTAGGTGGGTCTAGCGGACGGAATGAGCAGTTCTTC. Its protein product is CASSVGGSSGRNEQFF.

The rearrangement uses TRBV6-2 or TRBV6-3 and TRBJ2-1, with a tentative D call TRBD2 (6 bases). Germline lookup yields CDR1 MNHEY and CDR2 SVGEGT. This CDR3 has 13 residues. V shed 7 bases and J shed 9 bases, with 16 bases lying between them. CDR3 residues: CASKETSRGEQFF. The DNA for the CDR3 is TGTGCCAGCAAGGAAACTAGCCGCGGTGAGCAGTTCTTC.

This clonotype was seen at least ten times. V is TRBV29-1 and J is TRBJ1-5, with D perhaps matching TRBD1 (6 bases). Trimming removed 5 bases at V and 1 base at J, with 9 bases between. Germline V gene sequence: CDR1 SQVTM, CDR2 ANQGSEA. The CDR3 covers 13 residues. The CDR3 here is CSVSGQSNQPQHF. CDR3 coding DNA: TGCAGCGTTTCAGGACAGAGCAATCAGCCCCAGCATTTT. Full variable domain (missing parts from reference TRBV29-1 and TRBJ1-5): SAVISQKPSRDICQRGTSLTIQCQVDSQVTMMFWYRQQPGQSLTLIATANQGSEATYESGFVIDKFPISRPNLTFSTLTVSNMSPEDSSIYLCSVSGQSNQPQHFGDGTRLSIL.

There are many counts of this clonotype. CDR3 bases: TGCGCCAGCAGGGGTGCTGTGAACACTGAAGCTTTCTTT. Protein sequence: CASRGAVNTEAFF. The rearrangement joins TRBV5-1 to TRBJ1-1; D is uncertain. This CDR3 has 13 residues. V was clipped by 5 bases and J by 0 bases, with 8 bases between them. Germline CDR1 is SGHRS and CDR2 is YFSETQ. The whole variable domain, filled in from reference TRBV5-1 and TRBJ1-1, reads KAGVTQTPRYLIKTRGQQVTLSCSPISGHRSVSWYQQTPGQGLQFLFEYFSETQRNKGNFPGRFSGRQFSNSRSEMNVSTLELGDSALYLCASRGAVNTEAFFGQGTRLTVV.

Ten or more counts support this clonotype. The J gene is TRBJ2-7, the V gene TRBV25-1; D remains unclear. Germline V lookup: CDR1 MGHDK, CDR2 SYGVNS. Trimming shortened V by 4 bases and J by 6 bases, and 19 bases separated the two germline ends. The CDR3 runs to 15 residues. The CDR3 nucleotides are TGTGCCAGCAGTGCCATCCTCAGTTTGGAACTCGAGCAGTACTTC. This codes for CASSAILSLELEQYF.

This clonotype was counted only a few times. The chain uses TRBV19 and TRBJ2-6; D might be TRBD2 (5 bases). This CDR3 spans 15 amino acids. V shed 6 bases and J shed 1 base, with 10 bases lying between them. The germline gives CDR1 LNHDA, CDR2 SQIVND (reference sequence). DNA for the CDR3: TGTGCCAGTAGCACTGAGGGATCTGGGGCCAACGTCCTGACTTTC. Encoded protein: CASSTEGSGANVLTF.

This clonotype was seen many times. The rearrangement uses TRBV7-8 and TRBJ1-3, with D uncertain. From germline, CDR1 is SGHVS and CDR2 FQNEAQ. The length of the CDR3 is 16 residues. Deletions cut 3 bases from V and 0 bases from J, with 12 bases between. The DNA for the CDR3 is TGTGCCAGCAGCTTTGGGGAAGCAAACTCTGGAAACACCATATATTTT. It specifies CASSFGEANSGNTIYF.

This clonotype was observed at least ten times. The CDR3 nucleotides read TGTGCCAGCAGCTTGCCCTCCCGGGTCAAGGGTAAGCAGTTCTTC. It specifies CASSLPSRVKGKQFF. The chain carries TRBV5-4 and TRBJ2-1; D is uncertain. The CDR3 length is 15 residues. With 1 base removed from V and 11 bases from J, the gap between germline ends came to 19 bases. In germline, CDR1 is SGHNT, CDR2 YYREEE (reference sequence).

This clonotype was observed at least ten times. The DNA of the CDR3 is TGTGCCAGCAGCTTAGTAGGGGTTGCGAATGAGCAGTTCTTC. This encodes CASSLVGVANEQFF. The V call is TRBV7-2, the J call TRBJ2-1; D might be TRBD1 (5 bases). V gave up 1 base and J gave up 7 bases, with 11 bases separating them. The germline gives CDR1 SGHTA, CDR2 FQGNSA. The length of the CDR3 is 14 residues.